Each of the 10 T cell receptor beta chains below was sequenced from the same sample in a study of blood T cells in healthy people across ages. Primed by a sample-barcoded 5' primer and a J-beta primer mix, a second PCR proceeded for roughly 7 to 12 cycles. TCRdb itself ran the 5' RACE reads through MiXCR, one entry per CDR3 protein. The sample holds roughly 930,000 distinct CDR3 sequences, roughly 48% seen once. The sequencing sample was made of blood. These receptors were taken from a man between 25 and 39 years old in good health.

The CDR3 bases are TGCGCCAGCAGCCATGGACAGGGCGCAAAAAACATTCAGTACTTC. Its translation: CASSHGQGAKNIQYF. The rearrangement links TRBV4-1 to TRBJ2-4, with 8 bases lining up with TRBD1. The CDR3 runs to 15 residues. CDR1 is MGHRA, CDR2 YSYEKL, per germline. Germline trimming cut 3 bases from V and 4 bases from J; bases unmatched to any gene: 5.

This clonotype has just a few counts. The rearrangement links TRBV15 to TRBJ2-1, with D perhaps matching TRBD2 (5 bases). The V end lost 3 bases, the J end lost 6 bases, and 12 bases lay between the germline ends. The germline V gene has CDR1 LNHNV and CDR2 YYDKDF (reference sequence). This CDR3 contains 14 residues. The chain's CDR3 is CATSRDGVTNEQFF. In DNA form, the CDR3 reads TGTGCCACCAGCAGGGACGGGGTAACCAATGAGCAGTTCTTC.

The chain is built from TRBV7-9 and TRBJ2-1; 8 bases agree with TRBD1. The ends lost 4 bases at V and 0 bases at J; junction bases unmatched: 11. Germline assignment: CDR1 SEHNR and CDR2 FQNEAQ (reference sequence). CDR3 length equals 18 residues. The CDR3 is CASSSDYYDRGSYNEQFF. CDR3 sequence (DNA): TGTGCCAGCAGCTCCGACTACTACGACAGGGGCTCCTACAATGAGCAGTTCTTC.

V gene TRBV10-3 combines with J gene TRBJ1-5, with a tentative D call TRBD1 (5 bases). V was shortened by 4 bases and J by 3 bases, with 10 bases between the two germline ends. The CDR3 length is 14 residues. Per the germline V gene, CDR1 is ENHRY and CDR2 is SYGVKD. The CDR3 region is CAISADSYNQPQHF. CDR3 bases: TGTGCCATCAGTGCTGACAGCTACAATCAGCCCCAGCATTTT.

The chain links TRBV4-1 to TRBJ1-1; D unclear. V lost 1 base and J 1 base, leaving 10 bases between the germline ends. This CDR3 is built from 15 residues. Germline CDR1 is MGHRA and CDR2 is YSYEKL. CDR3 region: CASSQVYDGNTEAFF. CDR3 DNA: TGCGCCAGCAGCCAAGTCTATGACGGGAACACTGAAGCTTTCTTT.

The chain couples TRBV12-3 or TRBV12-4 to TRBJ1-1; TRBD1 is a possible D gene (5 bases). Trimming shortened V by 9 bases and J by 3 bases, and 8 bases separated the two germline ends. The CDR3 contains 11 residues. Written as DNA, the CDR3 is TGTGCCAGTTTGGGGGACACTGAAGCTTTCTTT. The encoded protein is CASLGDTEAFF.

This CDR3 reads CASSKDRGPGWDYGYTF. The CDR3 DNA is TGTGCCAGCAGCAAAGATCGGGGGCCCGGATGGGATTATGGCTACACCTTC. The chain is built from TRBV21-1 and TRBJ1-2; the table's TRBD1 call for D was not verified on the DNA. TRBV21-1 is designated a pseudogene. This CDR3 has 17 amino acids.

The rearrangement links TRBV28 to TRBJ2-7; TRBD1 or TRBD2 may be the D gene (5 bases each). Germline CDR1 MDHEN, CDR2 SYDVKM. This CDR3 spans 14 amino acids. V was cut by 5 bases and J by 3 bases, with 14 bases left in between. The CDR3 region has the DNA TGTGCCAGCAGTCCGGGACGGAGGTTCTACGAGCAGTACTTC. This translates into CASSPGRRFYEQYF.

This clonotype has only a few counts. The chain links TRBV5-1 to TRBJ2-1, with D possibly TRBD2 on 7 matching bases. This CDR3 region has 16 residues. Germline V gene sequence: CDR1 SGHRS, CDR2 YFSETQ. Trimming took off 4 bases at V and 9 bases at J, with 23 bases between the two ends. CDR3 residues: CASSTVEGGALSEQFF. The CDR3 nucleotides read TGCGCCAGCAGCACCGTAGAGGGGGGGGCCCTAAGTGAGCAGTTCTTC.

The table lists this clonotype with a few counts. Just one base apart from a much larger clone, this may be a read error. This sequence joins TRBV4-2 and TRBJ2-7, with D unresolved. V was clipped by 3 bases and J by 4 bases, with 13 bases between them. Germline-derived CDR1 and CDR2 are LGHNA and YNFKEQ. This CDR3 has 14 amino acids. This chain's CDR3 is CASSQVFSEYEQYF. CDR3 sequence (DNA): TGTGCCAGCAGCCAGGTTTTTTCGGAGTACGAGCAGTACTTC.